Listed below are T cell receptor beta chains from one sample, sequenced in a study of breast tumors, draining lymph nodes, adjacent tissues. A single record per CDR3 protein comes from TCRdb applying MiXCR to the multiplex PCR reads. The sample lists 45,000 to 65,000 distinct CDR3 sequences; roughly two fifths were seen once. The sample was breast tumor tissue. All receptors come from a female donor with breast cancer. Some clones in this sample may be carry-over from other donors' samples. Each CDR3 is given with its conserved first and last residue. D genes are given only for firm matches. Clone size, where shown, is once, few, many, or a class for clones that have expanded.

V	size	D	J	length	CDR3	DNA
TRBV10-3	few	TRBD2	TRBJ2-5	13	CAISELASETQYF	TGTGCCATAAGCGAACTAGCGTCAGAGACCCAGTACTTC
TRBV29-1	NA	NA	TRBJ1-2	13	CSGKQGEDYGYTF	TGCAGCGGTAAACAGGGCGAGGACTATGGCTACACCTTC
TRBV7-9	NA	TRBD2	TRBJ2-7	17	CASSLKLAGGGSYEQYF	TGTGCCAGCAGCTTGAAACTAGCGGGAGGGGGCTCCTACGAGCAGTACTTC
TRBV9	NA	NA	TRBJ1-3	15	CASSVEDGHRNTIYF	TGTGCCAGCAGCGTAGAGGACGGTCATCGAAACACCATATATTTT
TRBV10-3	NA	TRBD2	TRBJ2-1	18	CAISESGLAGVGDNEQFF	TGTGCCATCAGTGAGTCAGGGCTAGCGGGAGTGGGGGACAATGAGCAGTTCTTC
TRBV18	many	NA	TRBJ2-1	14	CASSPLAQGNEQFF	TGTGCCAGCTCACCACTCGCTCAGGGCAATGAGCAGTTCTTC
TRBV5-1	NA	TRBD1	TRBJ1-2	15	CANKPGTGGPDGYTF	TGCGCCAACAAACCTGGGACAGGGGGCCCGGATGGCTACACCTTC
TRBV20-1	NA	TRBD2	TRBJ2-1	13	CSATRTSRNEQFF	TGCAGTGCCACAAGGACTAGCCGGAATGAGCAGTTCTTC
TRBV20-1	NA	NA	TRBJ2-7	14	CSARAGTASYEQYF	TGCAGTGCTAGGGCAGGGACGGCCTCCTACGAGCAGTACTTC
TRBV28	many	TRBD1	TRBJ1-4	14	CASRLGTSTGELFF	TGTGCCAGCAGGTTAGGGACATCAACAGGGGAACTGTTTTTT